The following is a T cell receptor beta chain sequence with its context. Its antigen is not identified. These data come from a study of cytomegalovirus exposure and HLA in healthy donors. Study-wide points: Most TCRs appeared rarely, but some public TCRs recurred in many donors. In the roughly 120 validation repertoires, a later analysis found that first-cohort TCR clusters tended to co-occur.

TCRdb's copy holds only in-frame clones and misses some; the assay was immunoSEQ multiplex PCR. The sample gives approximately 60,000 clones, approximately 90% of which show up once; just over 3% is in the top ten. The specimen was PBMCs. The sequence came from a man aged 18 to 29 in good health and CMV-seronegative.

In DNA, the CDR3 is TGTGCCAGCAGCTTGGCACGGGGCAAAAACATTCAGTACTTC. Translating gives CASSLARGKNIQYF. This chain connects TRBV5-6 to TRBJ2-4; D perhaps matches TRBD2 (5 bases). Trimming pared 0 bases from V and 3 bases from J, leaving 7 bases between. The germline V gene encodes CDR1 SGHDT and CDR2 YYEEEE. The CDR3 runs 14 residues.